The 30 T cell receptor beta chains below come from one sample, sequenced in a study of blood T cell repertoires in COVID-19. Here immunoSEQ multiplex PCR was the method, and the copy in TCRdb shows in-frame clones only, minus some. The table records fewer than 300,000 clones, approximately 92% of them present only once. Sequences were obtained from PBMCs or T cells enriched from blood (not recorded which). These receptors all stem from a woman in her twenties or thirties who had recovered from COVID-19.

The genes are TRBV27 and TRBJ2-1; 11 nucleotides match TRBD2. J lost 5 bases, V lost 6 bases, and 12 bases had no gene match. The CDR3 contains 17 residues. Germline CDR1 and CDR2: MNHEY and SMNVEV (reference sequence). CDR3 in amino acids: CASSPLTTSGSDNEQFF. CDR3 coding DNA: TGTGCCAGCAGCCCCCTTACCACTAGCGGGAGCGACAATGAGCAGTTCTTC.

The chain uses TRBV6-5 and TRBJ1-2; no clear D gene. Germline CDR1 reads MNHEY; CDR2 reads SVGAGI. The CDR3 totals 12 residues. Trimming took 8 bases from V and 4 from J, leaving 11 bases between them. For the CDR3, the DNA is TGTGCCAGCCAGATATACAGCTATGGCTACACCTTC. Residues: CASQIYSYGYTF.

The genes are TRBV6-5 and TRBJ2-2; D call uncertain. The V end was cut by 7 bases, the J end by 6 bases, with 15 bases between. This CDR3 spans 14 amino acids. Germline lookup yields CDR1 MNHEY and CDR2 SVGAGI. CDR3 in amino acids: CASNPLRLAGELFF. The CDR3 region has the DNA TGTGCCAGCAACCCGTTGAGATTGGCCGGGGAGCTGTTTTTT.

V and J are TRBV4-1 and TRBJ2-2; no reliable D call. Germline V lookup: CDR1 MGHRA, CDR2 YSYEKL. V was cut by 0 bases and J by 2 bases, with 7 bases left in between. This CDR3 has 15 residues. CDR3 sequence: CASSQEYRNTGELFF. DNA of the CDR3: TGCGCCAGCAGCCAAGAGTACAGAAACACCGGGGAGCTGTTTTTT.

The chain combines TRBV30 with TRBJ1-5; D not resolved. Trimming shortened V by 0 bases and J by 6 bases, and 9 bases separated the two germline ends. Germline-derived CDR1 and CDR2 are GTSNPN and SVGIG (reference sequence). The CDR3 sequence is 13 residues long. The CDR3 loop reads CAWSVSGSQPQHF. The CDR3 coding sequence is TGTGCCTGGAGTGTATCGGGATCTCAGCCCCAGCATTTT. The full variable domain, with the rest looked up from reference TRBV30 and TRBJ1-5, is SQTIHQWPATLVQPVGSPLSLECTVEGTSNPNLYWYRQAAGRGLQLLFYSVGIGQISSEVPQNLSASRPQDRQFILSSKKLLLSDSGFYLCAWSVSGSQPQHFGDGTRLSIL.

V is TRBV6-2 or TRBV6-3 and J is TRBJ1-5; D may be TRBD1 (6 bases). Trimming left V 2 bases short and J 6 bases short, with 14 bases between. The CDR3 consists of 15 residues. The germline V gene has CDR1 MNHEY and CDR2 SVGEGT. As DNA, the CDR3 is TGTGCCAGCAGTTACAGTGGCAGGGGCAGTCAGCCCCAGCATTTT. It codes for CASSYSGRGSQPQHF.

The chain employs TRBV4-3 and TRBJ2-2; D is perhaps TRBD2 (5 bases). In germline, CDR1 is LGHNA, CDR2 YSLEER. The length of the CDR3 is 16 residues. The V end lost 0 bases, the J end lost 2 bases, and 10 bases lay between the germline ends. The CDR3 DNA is TGCGCCAGCAGCCAAGATGGAACGGGAAACACCGGGGAGCTGTTTTTT. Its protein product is CASSQDGTGNTGELFF.

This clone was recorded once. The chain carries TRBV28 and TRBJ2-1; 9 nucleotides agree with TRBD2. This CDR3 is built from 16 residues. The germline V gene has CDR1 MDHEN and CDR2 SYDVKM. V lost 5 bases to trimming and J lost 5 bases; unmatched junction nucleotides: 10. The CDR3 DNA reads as TGTGCCAGCAGTCTGCCAGCGGGAGGAGGTCACAATGAGCAGTTCTTC. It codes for CASSLPAGGGHNEQFF.

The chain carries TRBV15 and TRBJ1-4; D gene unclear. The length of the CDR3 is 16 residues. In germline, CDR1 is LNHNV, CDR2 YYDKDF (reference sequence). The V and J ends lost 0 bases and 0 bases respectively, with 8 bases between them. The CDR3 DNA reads TGTGCCACCAGCAGAGATGGCGGCTCAACTAATGAAAAACTGTTTTTT. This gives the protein CATSRDGGSTNEKLFF.

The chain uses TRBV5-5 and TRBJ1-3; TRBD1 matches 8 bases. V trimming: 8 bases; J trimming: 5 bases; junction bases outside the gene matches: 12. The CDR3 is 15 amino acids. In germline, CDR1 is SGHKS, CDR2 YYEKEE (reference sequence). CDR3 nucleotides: TGTGCCAGTGCGGACAGGGATAGATTTAGAAACACCATATATTTT. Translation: CASADRDRFRNTIYF.

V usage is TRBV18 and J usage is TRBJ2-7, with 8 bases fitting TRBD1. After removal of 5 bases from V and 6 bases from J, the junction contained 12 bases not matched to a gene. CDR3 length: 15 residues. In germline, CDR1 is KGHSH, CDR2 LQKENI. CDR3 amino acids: CASSTSTGEVSEQYF. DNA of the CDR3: TGTGCCAGCTCAACTTCGACAGGGGAGGTATCCGAGCAGTACTTC.

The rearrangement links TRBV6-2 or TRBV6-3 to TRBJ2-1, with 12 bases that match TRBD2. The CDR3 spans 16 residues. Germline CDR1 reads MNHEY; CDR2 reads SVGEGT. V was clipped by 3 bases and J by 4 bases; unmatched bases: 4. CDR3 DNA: TGTGCCAGCAGTTATAGGACTAGCGGGGTTTACAATGAGCAGTTCTTC. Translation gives CASSYRTSGVYNEQFF.

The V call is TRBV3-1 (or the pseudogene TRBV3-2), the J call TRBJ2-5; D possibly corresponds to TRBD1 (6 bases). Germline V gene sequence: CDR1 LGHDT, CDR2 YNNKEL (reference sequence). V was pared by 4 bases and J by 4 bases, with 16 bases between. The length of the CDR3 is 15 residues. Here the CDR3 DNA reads TGTGCCAGCAGCCGCACCGGGACACTCGGAGAGACCCAGTACTTC. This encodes CASSRTGTLGETQYF.

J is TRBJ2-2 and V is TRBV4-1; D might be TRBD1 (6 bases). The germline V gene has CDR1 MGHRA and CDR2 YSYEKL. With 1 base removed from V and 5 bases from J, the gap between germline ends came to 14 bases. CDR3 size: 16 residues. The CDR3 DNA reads TGCGCCAGCAGCCAAGGGACAGATCACCCAACCGGGGAGCTGTTTTTT. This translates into CASSQGTDHPTGELFF.

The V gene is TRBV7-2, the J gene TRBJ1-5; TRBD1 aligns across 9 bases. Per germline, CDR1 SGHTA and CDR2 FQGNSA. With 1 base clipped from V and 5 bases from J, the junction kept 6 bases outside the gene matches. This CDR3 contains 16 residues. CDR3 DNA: TGTGCCAGCAGCTTAGTCATGGGACAGGGTCATCAGCCCCAGCATTTT. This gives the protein CASSLVMGQGHQPQHF.

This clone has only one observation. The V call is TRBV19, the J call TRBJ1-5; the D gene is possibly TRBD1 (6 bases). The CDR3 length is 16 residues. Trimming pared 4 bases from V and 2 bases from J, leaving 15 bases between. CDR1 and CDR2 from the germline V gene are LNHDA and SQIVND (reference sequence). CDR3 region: CASSRGQIIGNQPQHF. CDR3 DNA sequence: TGTGCCAGTAGTAGGGGACAAATAATTGGCAATCAGCCCCAGCATTTT. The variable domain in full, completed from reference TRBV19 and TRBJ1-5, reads DGGITQSPKYLFRKEGQNVTLSCEQNLNHDAMYWYRQDPGQGLRLIYYSQIVNDFQKGDIAEGYSVSREKKESFPLTVTSAQKNPTAFYLCASSRGQIIGNQPQHFGDGTRLSIL.

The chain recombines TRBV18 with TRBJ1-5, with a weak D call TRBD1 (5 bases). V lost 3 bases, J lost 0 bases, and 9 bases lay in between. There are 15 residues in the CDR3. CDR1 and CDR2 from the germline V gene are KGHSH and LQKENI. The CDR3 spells CASSPGGDSNQPQHF. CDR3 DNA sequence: TGTGCCAGCTCACCTGGGGGGGATAGCAATCAGCCCCAGCATTTT.

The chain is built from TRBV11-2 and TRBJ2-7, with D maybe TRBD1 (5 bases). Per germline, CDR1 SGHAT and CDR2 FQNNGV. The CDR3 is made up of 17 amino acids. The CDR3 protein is CGIKGRAVSGWSYEQYF. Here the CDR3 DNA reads TGTGGTATCAAGGGCAGGGCGGTTAGTGGTTGGTCCTACGAGCAGTACTTC.

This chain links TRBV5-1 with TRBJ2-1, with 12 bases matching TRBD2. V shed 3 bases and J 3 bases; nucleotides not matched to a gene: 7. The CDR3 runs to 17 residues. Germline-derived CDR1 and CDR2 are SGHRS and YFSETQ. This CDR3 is CASSSKSSGRDYNEQFF. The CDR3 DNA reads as TGCGCCAGCAGCTCCAAATCTAGCGGGAGGGACTACAATGAGCAGTTCTTC.

The CDR3 nucleotides are TGTGCCAGCACCCCCGGGGTGGGCACAGATACGCAGTATTTT. Protein product: CASTPGVGTDTQYF. The chain joins TRBV27 to TRBJ2-3; D may be TRBD2 (5 bases). This CDR3 contains 14 residues. V lost 7 bases and J lost 1, with 12 bases in between. Germline V gives CDR1 MNHEY, CDR2 SMNVEV (reference sequence).

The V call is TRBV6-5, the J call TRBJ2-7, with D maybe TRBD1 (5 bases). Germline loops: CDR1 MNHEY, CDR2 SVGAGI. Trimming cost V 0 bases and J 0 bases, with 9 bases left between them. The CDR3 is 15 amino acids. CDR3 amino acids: CASSYSNRLSYEQYF. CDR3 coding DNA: TGTGCCAGCAGTTACTCGAACAGGCTCTCCTACGAGCAGTACTTC.

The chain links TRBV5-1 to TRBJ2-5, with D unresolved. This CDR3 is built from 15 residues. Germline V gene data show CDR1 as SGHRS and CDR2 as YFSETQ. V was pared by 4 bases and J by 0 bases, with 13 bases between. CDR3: CASSPVGLHQETQYF. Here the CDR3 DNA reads TGCGCCAGCAGCCCGGTTGGGCTGCACCAAGAGACCCAGTACTTC.

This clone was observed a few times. Here the CDR3 reads CASSQSGSSYNEQFF. For the CDR3, the DNA is TGCGCCAGCAGCCAGAGCGGGAGCTCCTACAATGAGCAGTTCTTC. This rearrangement joins TRBV4-1 to TRBJ2-1; 8 nucleotides agree with TRBD2. Trimming cost V 3 bases and J 0 bases; bases outside gene matches: 1. Looked up from germline, CDR1 is MGHRA and CDR2 is YSYEKL. This CDR3 has 15 amino acids.

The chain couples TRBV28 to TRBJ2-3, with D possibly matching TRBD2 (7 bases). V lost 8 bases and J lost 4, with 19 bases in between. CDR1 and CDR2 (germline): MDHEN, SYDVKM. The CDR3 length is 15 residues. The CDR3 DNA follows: TGTGCCAGCGGAGGGGGGGAGGGCCTCCCAGATACGCAGTATTTT. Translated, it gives CASGGGEGLPDTQYF.

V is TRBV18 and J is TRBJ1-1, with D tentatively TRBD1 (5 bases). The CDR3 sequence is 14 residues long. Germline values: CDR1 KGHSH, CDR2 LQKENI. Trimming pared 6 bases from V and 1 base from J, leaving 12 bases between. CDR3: CASSASGENTEAFF. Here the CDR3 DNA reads TGTGCCAGCTCCGCCTCGGGGGAGAACACTGAAGCTTTCTTT.

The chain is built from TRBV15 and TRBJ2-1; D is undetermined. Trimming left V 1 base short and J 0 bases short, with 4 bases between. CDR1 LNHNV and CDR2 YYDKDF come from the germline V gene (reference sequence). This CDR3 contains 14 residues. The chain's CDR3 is CATSRANSYNEQFF. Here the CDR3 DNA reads TGTGCCACCAGCAGAGCCAACTCCTACAATGAGCAGTTCTTC.

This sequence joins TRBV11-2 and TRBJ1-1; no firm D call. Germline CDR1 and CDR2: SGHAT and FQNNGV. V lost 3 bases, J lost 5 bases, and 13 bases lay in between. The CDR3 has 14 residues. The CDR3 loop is CASSLEGTKTEAFF. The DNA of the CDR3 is TGTGCCAGCAGCTTGGAGGGTACGAAGACTGAAGCTTTCTTT.

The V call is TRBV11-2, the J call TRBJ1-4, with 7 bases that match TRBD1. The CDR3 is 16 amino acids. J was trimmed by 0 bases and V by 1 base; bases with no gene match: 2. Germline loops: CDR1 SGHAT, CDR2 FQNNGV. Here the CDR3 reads CASSLGQGSTNEKLFF. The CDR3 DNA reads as TGTGCCAGCAGCTTAGGACAGGGTTCAACTAATGAAAAACTGTTTTTT.

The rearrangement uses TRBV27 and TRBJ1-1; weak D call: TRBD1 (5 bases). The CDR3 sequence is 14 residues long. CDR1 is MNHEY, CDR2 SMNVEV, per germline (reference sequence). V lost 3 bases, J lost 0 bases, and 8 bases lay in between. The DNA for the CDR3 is TGTGCCAGCAGTTTTGGGGGGATGAACACTGAAGCTTTCTTT. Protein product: CASSFGGMNTEAFF.

The CDR3 here is CASSLGGLETQYF. In DNA, the CDR3 is TGTGCCAGCAGCTTAGGGGGCTTAGAGACCCAGTACTTC. The gene calls are TRBV7-2 and TRBJ2-5; a weak D match, TRBD1 (5 bases). From germline, CDR1 is SGHTA and CDR2 FQGNSA. CDR3 length equals 13 residues. Between the trimmed V and J ends, which lost 1 base and 4 bases, there was a span of 7 bases. Looking up the rest from reference TRBV7-2 and TRBJ2-5 gives the full variable domain: GAGVSQSPSNKVTEKGKDVELRCDPISGHTALYWYRQSLGQGLEFLIYFQGNSAPDKSGLPSDRFSAERTGGSVSTLTIQRTQQEDSAVYLCASSLGGLETQYFGPGTRLLVL.